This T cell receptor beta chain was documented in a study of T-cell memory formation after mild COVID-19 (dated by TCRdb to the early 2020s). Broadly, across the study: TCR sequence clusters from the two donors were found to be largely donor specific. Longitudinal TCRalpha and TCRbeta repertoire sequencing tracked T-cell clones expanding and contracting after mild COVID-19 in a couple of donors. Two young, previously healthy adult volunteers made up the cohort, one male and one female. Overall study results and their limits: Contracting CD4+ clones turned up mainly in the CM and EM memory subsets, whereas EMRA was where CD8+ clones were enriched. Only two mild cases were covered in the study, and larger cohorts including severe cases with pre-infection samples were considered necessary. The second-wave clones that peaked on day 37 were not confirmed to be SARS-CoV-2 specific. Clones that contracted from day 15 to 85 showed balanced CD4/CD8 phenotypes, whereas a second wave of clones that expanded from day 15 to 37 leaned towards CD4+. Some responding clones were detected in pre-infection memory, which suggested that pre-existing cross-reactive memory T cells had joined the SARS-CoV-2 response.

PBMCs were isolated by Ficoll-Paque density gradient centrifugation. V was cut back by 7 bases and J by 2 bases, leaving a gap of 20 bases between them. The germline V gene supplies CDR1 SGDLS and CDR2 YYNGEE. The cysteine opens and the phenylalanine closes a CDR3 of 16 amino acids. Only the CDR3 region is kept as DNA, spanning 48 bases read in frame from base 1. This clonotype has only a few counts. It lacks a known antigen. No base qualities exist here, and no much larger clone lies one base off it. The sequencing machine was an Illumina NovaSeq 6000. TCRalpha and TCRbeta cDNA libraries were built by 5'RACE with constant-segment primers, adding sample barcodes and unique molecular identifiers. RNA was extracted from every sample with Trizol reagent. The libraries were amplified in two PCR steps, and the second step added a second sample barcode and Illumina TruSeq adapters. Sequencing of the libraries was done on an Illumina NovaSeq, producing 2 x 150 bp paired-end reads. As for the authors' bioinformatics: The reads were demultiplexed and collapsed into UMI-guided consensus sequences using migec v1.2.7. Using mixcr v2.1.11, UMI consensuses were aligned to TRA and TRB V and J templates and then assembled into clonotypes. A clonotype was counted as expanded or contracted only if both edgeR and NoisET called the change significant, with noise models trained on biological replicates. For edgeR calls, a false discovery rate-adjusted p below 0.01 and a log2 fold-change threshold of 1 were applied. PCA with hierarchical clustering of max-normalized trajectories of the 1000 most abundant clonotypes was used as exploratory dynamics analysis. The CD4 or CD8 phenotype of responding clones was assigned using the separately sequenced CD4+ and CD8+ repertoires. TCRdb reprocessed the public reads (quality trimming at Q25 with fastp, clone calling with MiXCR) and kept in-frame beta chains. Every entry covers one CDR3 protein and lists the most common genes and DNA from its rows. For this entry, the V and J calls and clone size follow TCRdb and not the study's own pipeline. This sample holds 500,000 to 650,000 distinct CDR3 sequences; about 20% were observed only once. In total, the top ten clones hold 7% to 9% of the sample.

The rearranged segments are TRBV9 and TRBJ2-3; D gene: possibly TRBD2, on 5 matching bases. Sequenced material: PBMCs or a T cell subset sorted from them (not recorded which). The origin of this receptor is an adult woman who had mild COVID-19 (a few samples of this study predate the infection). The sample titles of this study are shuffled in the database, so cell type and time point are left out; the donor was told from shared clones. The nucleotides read TGTGCCAGCGGCCTGGTGGGAGCCCCTAACACAGATACGCAGTATTTT. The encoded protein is CASGLVGAPNTDTQYF.